The present T cell receptor beta chain was sequenced within a study of OX40 agonist ivuxolimab in advanced cancers. About the study: Treatment of patients was with ivuxolimab, an agonistic anti-OX40 (CD134) antibody.

Study-level results: In general, CD8+ T cells held more expanded clones than CD4+ did, on average.

Sequencing used immunoSEQ multiplex PCR; TCRdb keeps in-frame clones, though not all of them. The sample has over 80,000 clones, just over 90% seen once. About this clone: As yet, its antigen is unknown.

The specimen was CD4+ or CD8+ T cells sorted from blood, collected in a trial of the OX40 agonist ivuxolimab. The clonotype originates from an adult with an advanced solid tumor such as melanoma, head and neck, liver or kidney cancer.

The CDR3 region is CASIPLAGNEQFF. The CDR3, as DNA: TGTGCCAGCATCCCACTAGCGGGCAATGAGCAGTTCTTC. V usage is TRBV7-9 and J usage is TRBJ2-1; 9 bases map to TRBD2. CDR3 length: 13 amino acids. Per germline, CDR1 SEHNR and CDR2 FQNEAQ (reference sequence). After removal of 7 bases from V and 6 bases from J, the junction contained 4 bases not matched to a gene.